The subject of this entry is one TCR beta chain. Treatment denoted: oral pan-JAK inhibitor, 5-10 mg twice daily. Specimens obtained from alopecia areata patients comprised lesional scalp punch biopsies and peripheral blood. The source of the sample is a study of CD8+ T cells in alopecia areata. Study details: Each day, treated patients took oral tofacitinib twice, at 5 to 10 mg per dose.

Germline lookup yields CDR1 SGHTA and CDR2 FQGNSA. V gave up 5 bases and J gave up 4 bases, with 16 bases separating them. This CDR3 contains 15 residues. Reverse transcribed after extraction, RNA yielded cDNA as the sequencing template. This table comes from immunoSEQ multiplex PCR, and its TCRdb copy is limited to in-frame clones, with some not included. This sample has 250,000 to 350,000 clones, with 60% found just once. This receptor was taken from a human donor with alopecia areata. V gene TRBV7-2 combines with J gene TRBJ2-3, with TRBD2 as a possible D gene (5 bases). Sample: CD4+ T cells sorted from blood, taken around week 54, from a patient treated with tofacitinib. CDR3 sequence (DNA): TGTGCCAGCAGCCAAGAACTAGTTTCTGCAGATACGCAGTATTTT. It encodes CASSQELVSADTQYF.